A single sample gave rise to the 20 T cell receptor beta chains below, sequenced in a study of shared clonotypes between healthy human individuals. CD8 cells regarded as naive lacked CD45RO, were positively chosen for CCR7, and omitted terminally differentiated effector memory CD45RA+ cells. Produced via immunoSEQ multiplex PCR; TCRdb's table is partial and in-frame only. The sample includes about 590,000 clones, 95% to 96% of them seen just once. The sequencing sample was made of naive CD8+ T cells sorted from blood. These receptors all come from a woman aged 25 to 39 in good health.

The chain carries TRBV7-8 and TRBJ2-7; 7 bases map to TRBD1. Losses at the gene ends were 2 bases for V and 4 bases for J; bases not matched to a gene: 5. Looked up from germline, CDR1 is SGHVS and CDR2 is FQNEAQ. The CDR3 runs to 14 residues. In nucleotides, the CDR3 is TGTGCCAGCAGCTTACAGGGCAGGGGGTACGAGCAGTACTTC. Translation gives CASSLQGRGYEQYF.

J is TRBJ2-5 and V is TRBV30; 9 nucleotides agree with TRBD2. The length of the CDR3 is 15 residues. With 4 bases clipped from V and 1 base from J, the junction kept 7 bases outside the gene matches. Germline V CDR1 and CDR2: GTSNPN, SVGIG (reference sequence). The CDR3 DNA reads TGTGCCTGGAATCTAGCGGGATGGGTCCAAGAGACCCAGTACTTC. Translated, it gives CAWNLAGWVQETQYF.

This rearrangement joins TRBV28 to TRBJ1-1; unclear D gene. Trimming cost V 5 bases and J 3 bases, with 1 base left between them. The CDR3 runs to 10 residues. Per germline, CDR1 MDHEN and CDR2 SYDVKM. The CDR3 protein is CASSHTEAFF. DNA of the CDR3: TGTGCCAGCAGTCACACTGAAGCTTTCTTT.

This clone was picked up one time. V gene TRBV28 combines with J gene TRBJ2-3; D is unresolved. CDR3 length: 14 residues. Germline CDR1 reads MDHEN; CDR2 reads SYDVKM. V lost 1 base and J 1 base, leaving 6 bases between the germline ends. CDR3 amino acids: CASSLFTGTDTQYF. CDR3 nucleotide sequence: TGTGCCAGCAGTTTATTTACGGGCACAGATACGCAGTATTTT.

The rearrangement joins TRBV5-6 to TRBJ1-2; 10 nucleotides agree with TRBD1. Losses at the gene ends were 0 bases for V and 8 bases for J; bases not matched to a gene: 4. Germline CDR1 is SGHDT and CDR2 is YYEEEE. This CDR3 has 14 amino acids. The CDR3, as DNA: TGTGCCAGCAGCTTGGGGGACAGGGGAGGCGGCTACACCTTC. Protein: CASSLGDRGGGYTF. Using reference TRBV5-6 and TRBJ1-2 for the parts outside the CDR3, the full variable domain is DAGVTQSPTHLIKTRGQQVTLRCSPKSGHDTVSWYQQALGQGPQFIFQYYEEEERQRGNFPDRFSGHQFPNYSSELNVNALLLGDSALYLCASSLGDRGGGYTFGSGTRLTVV.

This clone was found once. J is TRBJ1-2 and V is TRBV6-6; no clear D gene. In germline, CDR1 is MNHNY, CDR2 SVGAGI (reference sequence). V shed 6 bases and J shed 1 base, with 12 bases lying between them. The CDR3 consists of 14 residues. CDR3 region: CASRPQSLNYGYTF. The DNA for the CDR3 is TGTGCCAGCAGACCTCAGTCTCTTAACTATGGCTACACCTTC.

V usage is TRBV28 and J usage is TRBJ2-6; 7 bases map to TRBD1. The CDR3 is 17 residues long. Trimming cost V 7 bases and J 2 bases; bases outside gene matches: 11. Germline V gene lookup returns CDR1 MDHEN and CDR2 SYDVKM. The CDR3 loop reads CASTSHRGQAGANVLTF. Written as DNA, the CDR3 is TGTGCCAGCACTTCTCACCGAGGACAGGCTGGGGCCAACGTCCTGACTTTC.

The V call is TRBV5-4, the J call TRBJ1-1; a possible D gene is TRBD1 (6 bases). The germline V gene has CDR1 SGHNT and CDR2 YYREEE (reference sequence). The CDR3 totals 14 residues. Between the trimmed V and J ends, which lost 4 bases and 4 bases, there was a span of 14 bases. In nucleotides, the CDR3 is TGTGCCAGCAGCCCCTCAGGGGATCTCACTGAAGCTTTCTTT. Its protein product is CASSPSGDLTEAFF.

The rearrangement uses TRBV28 and TRBJ1-5; D ambiguous. Per the germline V gene, CDR1 is MDHEN and CDR2 is SYDVKM. The CDR3 extends over 14 amino acids. V lost 3 bases and J 6 bases, leaving 12 bases between the germline ends. CDR3 coding DNA: TGTGCCAGCAGTTTTCAAGATTTCGGTCAGCCCCAGCATTTT. Its protein product is CASSFQDFGQPQHF.

J is TRBJ1-1 and V is TRBV28; no reliable D call. Germline CDR1 MDHEN, CDR2 SYDVKM. This CDR3 spans 14 amino acids. V was cut by 2 bases and J by 1 base, with 8 bases left in between. DNA of the CDR3: TGTGCCAGCAGTTTAAGACTTTGGAACACTGAAGCTTTCTTT. It yields the protein CASSLRLWNTEAFF.

The chain uses TRBV6-4 and TRBJ1-1, with D possibly being TRBD1 (5 bases). Germline-derived CDR1 and CDR2 are MRHNA and SNTAGT. The V end was cut by 7 bases, the J end by 4 bases, with 10 bases between. This CDR3 is 12 amino acids long. CDR3 region: CASTGPRTEAFF. Here the CDR3 DNA reads TGTGCCAGCACGGGACCGCGCACTGAAGCTTTCTTT.

The chain joins TRBV6-1 to TRBJ1-5; D is unresolved. Trimming took 5 bases from V and 6 from J, leaving 11 bases between them. Looked up from germline, CDR1 is MNHNS and CDR2 is SASEGT. The CDR3 has 13 residues. CDR3 DNA: TGTGCCAGCAGTCGCAACAGAGGTCAGCCCCAGCATTTT. Translating gives CASSRNRGQPQHF.

V usage is TRBV4-1 and J usage is TRBJ2-2, with 7 bases aligning to TRBD1. The germline V gene encodes CDR1 MGHRA and CDR2 YSYEKL. The CDR3 spans 13 residues. Trimming took 2 bases from V and 8 from J; bases not matched to a gene: 2. For the CDR3, the DNA is TGCGCCAGCAGCCAAAACAGGGGTGGGGAGCTGTTTTTT. This translates into CASSQNRGGELFF.

The rearrangement joins TRBV11-2 to TRBJ2-3, with 8 bases lining up with TRBD2. Germline V gene data show CDR1 as SGHAT and CDR2 as FQNNGV. V shed 6 bases and J 0 bases; nucleotides not matched to a gene: 14. The CDR3 is made up of 18 amino acids. The CDR3 loop reads CASSLTPWREVSTDTQYF. CDR3 bases: TGTGCCAGCAGTTTGACTCCTTGGCGGGAGGTTAGCACAGATACGCAGTATTTT.

V is TRBV27 and J is TRBJ2-1; 11 bases map to TRBD2. This CDR3 comprises 16 residues. J gave up 4 bases and V 8 bases, and 10 bases lay outside the gene matches. Germline V gene data show CDR1 as MNHEY and CDR2 as SMNVEV (reference sequence). CDR3 loop: CASAQSGTSGYNEQFF. Written as DNA, the CDR3 is TGTGCCAGCGCTCAATCTGGGACTAGCGGTTACAATGAGCAGTTCTTC.

The chain combines TRBV29-1 with TRBJ2-1; TRBD2 aligns across 7 bases. The V gene's germline CDR1 is SQVTM and CDR2 ANQGSEA. V dropped 4 bases and J dropped 7; count of bases not matched to a gene: 10. The CDR3 length is 14 residues. CDR3 sequence: CSVVWAGVGNEQFF. DNA of the CDR3: TGCAGCGTTGTCTGGGCGGGAGTGGGAAATGAGCAGTTCTTC.

The CDR3 reads CASSYTGGIYYGYTF. The CDR3 coding sequence is TGTGCCAGCAGTTATACAGGGGGTATCTACTATGGCTACACCTTC. This chain connects TRBV6-5 to TRBJ1-2; TRBD1 matches 8 bases. Losses at the gene ends were 3 bases for V and 3 bases for J; bases not matched to a gene: 6. The germline V gene encodes CDR1 MNHEY and CDR2 SVGAGI. This CDR3 has 15 amino acids.

The V and J genes are TRBV6-5 and TRBJ2-1, with 9 bases matching TRBD2. There are 16 residues in the CDR3. Germline CDR1 and CDR2: MNHEY and SVGAGI. V lost 4 bases to trimming and J lost 2 bases; unmatched junction nucleotides: 6. The DNA of the CDR3 is TGTGCCAGCAGTTTCTCGGGACTAGCAGCCTACAATGAGCAGTTCTTC. As protein: CASSFSGLAAYNEQFF.

V is TRBV5-4 and J is TRBJ1-1; no firm D call. This CDR3 region has 13 residues. V lost 5 bases to trimming and J lost 3 bases, with 11 bases between them. The germline CDR1 and CDR2 sequences are SGHNT and YYREEE (reference sequence). The CDR3 region is CASRATGDTEAFF. The DNA of the CDR3 is TGTGCCAGCAGAGCCACTGGGGACACTGAAGCTTTCTTT.

The V gene is TRBV5-6, the J gene TRBJ2-1; D may be TRBD2 (5 bases). Trimming stripped 0 bases from V and 6 bases from J, with 7 bases between. The CDR3 sequence is 13 residues long. Looked up from germline, CDR1 is SGHDT and CDR2 is YYEEEE. The CDR3 region is CASSLGGSNEQFF. CDR3 nucleotide sequence: TGTGCCAGCAGCTTGGGAGGGAGCAATGAGCAGTTCTTC.